The clone carrying this TCR beta chain was observed at least ten times. Antigen specificity is unknown. TCRdb re-analysed the multiplex PCR reads in MiXCR, keeping a single row per CDR3 protein. The sample shows about 180,000 distinct CDR3 sequences, 30% to 35% of them seen only once. The data stem from a study of breast tumors, draining lymph nodes, adjacent tissues. Breast cancer patients provided tissue from their axillary draining lymph nodes. General study findings and limits: Data only fit, rather than demonstrated, lymph node origin of most tumor T cells. Compared with basal-like, luminal-like tumors shared significantly more repertoire with nontumor tissue. Tumor TCR diversity was below lymph nodes but above nontumor tissue.

The specimen was axillary lymph node tissue. This TCR came from a female donor with breast cancer. Some clones in this sample may be carry-over from other donors' samples.

The CDR3 DNA sequence: TGTGCCTGGAAGGATGACTACAATGAGCAGTTCTTC. Translation: CAWKDDYNEQFF. V gene TRBV30 combines with J gene TRBJ2-1, with D uncertain. This CDR3 region has 12 residues. Between the trimmed V and J ends, which lost 4 bases and 3 bases, there was a span of 7 bases. Germline V gene data show CDR1 as GTSNPN and CDR2 as SVGIG (reference sequence). Looking up the rest from reference TRBV30 and TRBJ2-1 gives the full variable domain: SQTIHQWPATLVQPVGSPLSLECTVEGTSNPNLYWYRQAAGRGLQLLFYSVGIGQISSEVPQNLSASRPQDRQFILSSKKLLLSDSGFYLCAWKDDYNEQFFGPGTRLTVL.